Given below is one T cell receptor beta chain in context. This sample was taken from a study of blood T cell repertoires in COVID-19. As for the study in general: PBMCs, B-cell-depleted T cells, or T cells provided the cDNA or gDNA that made up the material.

The data were produced by immunoSEQ multiplex PCR, yet TCRdb's version contains in-frame clones alone and is incomplete. Of 250,000 to 300,000 clones listed, approximately 90% are singletons. CDR1 is MDHEN and CDR2 is SYDVKM in the germline V gene. The CDR3 length is 14 residues. Between the trimmed V and J ends, which lost 7 bases and 1 base, there was a span of 10 bases. The sequenced sample was peripheral blood. The receptor's source is a woman between 25 and 40 years old with COVID-19, enrolled during active disease. The chain has TRBV28 and TRBJ2-2; tentatively, D is TRBD1 (5 bases). The CDR3 DNA is TGTGCCAGCAAGCCGCAGGGGAACACCGGGGAGCTGTTTTTT. Its protein is CASKPQGNTGELFF.